One sample yielded the 5 T cell receptor beta chains listed below, sequenced in a study of CD8 T cells in ankylosing spondylitis. TCRdb reprocessed the 5' RACE reads via MiXCR and lists one record per CDR3 protein. This table holds hundreds of thousands of distinct CDR3 sequences, over 8.5% found once. The specimen sequenced was blood, either unsorted or a sorted T cell fraction (not recorded which). The receptors were gathered from a male donor with ankylosing spondylitis or in good health (not recorded which).

This clonotype was seen ten or more times. V gene TRBV7-2 combines with J gene TRBJ2-1; perhaps TRBD2 as D (6 bases). The CDR3 sequence is 13 residues long. From germline, CDR1 is SGHTA and CDR2 FQGNSA. V was trimmed by 7 bases and J by 10 bases, leaving 17 bases between them. The CDR3 loop is CASNLGLTGEQFF. The CDR3 region has the DNA TGTGCCAGCAATCTGGGACTCACCGGCGAGCAGTTCTTC.

This clonotype showed up many times. The chain joins TRBV5-6 to TRBJ2-5; 7 positions agree with TRBD1. The CDR3 sequence is 13 residues long. Germline CDR1 reads SGHDT; CDR2 reads YYEEEE. The junction had 3 bases not matched to a gene; V was cut back by 4 bases and J by 3 bases. CDR3 protein: CASSGGTEETQYF. In DNA, the CDR3 is TGTGCCAGCAGCGGTGGGACAGAAGAGACCCAGTACTTC.

This clonotype has a handful of counts. Since a much larger clone is just one base distant, this may be a read error. The rearrangement joins TRBV6-6 to TRBJ1-5; D gene ambiguous. Trimming stripped 8 bases from V and 10 bases from J, with 18 bases between. The CDR3 extends over 13 amino acids. Germline V gene data show CDR1 as MNHNY and CDR2 as SVGAGI (reference sequence). CDR3 bases: TGTGCCAGCCGAACCCCAAACCACCATCCCCAGCATTTT. Translation gives CASRTPNHHPQHF.

The rearrangement joins TRBV12-5 to TRBJ1-2; 9 bases agree with TRBD1. Trimming took 6 bases from V and 3 from J; bases not matched to a gene: 14. The CDR3 loop spans 17 amino acids. Germline lookup yields CDR1 LGHNT and CDR2 FRNRAP. CDR3 sequence (DNA): TGTGCTAGTGGCCGGGGACAGGGTATCGTCCAGGACTATGGCTACACCTTC. This codes for CASGRGQGIVQDYGYTF. Drawing the rest from reference TRBV12-5 and TRBJ1-2, the complete variable domain is DARVTQTPRHKVTEMGQEVTMRCQPILGHNTVFWYRQTMMQGLELLAYFRNRAPLDDSGMPKDRFSAEMPDATLATLKIQPSEPRDSAVYFCASGRGQGIVQDYGYTFGSGTRLTVV.

The J gene is TRBJ2-3, the V gene TRBV4-2, with 11 positions matching TRBD2. This CDR3 is 19 amino acids long. Germline CDR1 reads LGHNA; CDR2 reads YNFKEQ. Losses at the gene ends were 4 bases for V and 1 base for J; bases not matched to a gene: 13. The CDR3 loop reads CASSPMPLAGGPRTDTQYF. The CDR3 DNA follows: TGTGCCAGCAGCCCAATGCCCCTAGCGGGGGGCCCCCGCACAGATACGCAGTATTTT.